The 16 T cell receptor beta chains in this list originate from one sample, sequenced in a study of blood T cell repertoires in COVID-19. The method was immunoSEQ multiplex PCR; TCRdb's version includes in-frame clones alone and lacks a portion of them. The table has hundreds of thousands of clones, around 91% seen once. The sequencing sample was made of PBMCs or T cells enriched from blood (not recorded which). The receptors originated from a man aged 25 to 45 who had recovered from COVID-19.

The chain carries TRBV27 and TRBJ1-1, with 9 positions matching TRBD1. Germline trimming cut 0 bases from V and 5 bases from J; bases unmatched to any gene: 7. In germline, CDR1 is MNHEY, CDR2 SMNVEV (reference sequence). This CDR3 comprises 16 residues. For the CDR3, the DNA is TGTGCCAGCAGTTTATCCACAGGGGGCGCATATACTGAAGCTTTCTTT. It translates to CASSLSTGGAYTEAFF.

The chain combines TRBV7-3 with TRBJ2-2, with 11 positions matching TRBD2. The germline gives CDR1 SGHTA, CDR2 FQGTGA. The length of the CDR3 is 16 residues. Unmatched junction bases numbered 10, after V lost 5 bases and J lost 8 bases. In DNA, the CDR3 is TGTGCCAGCAGCCTAAGCGGACTAGCGGGTCAAGGGGAGCTGTTTTTT. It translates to CASSLSGLAGQGELFF.

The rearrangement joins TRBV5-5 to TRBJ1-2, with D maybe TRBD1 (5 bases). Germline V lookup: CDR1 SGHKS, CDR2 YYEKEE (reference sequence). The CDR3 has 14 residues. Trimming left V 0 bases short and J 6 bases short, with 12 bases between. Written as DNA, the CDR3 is TGTGCCAGCAGCTTGGCCTGGGGCGACAATGGCTACACCTTC. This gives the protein CASSLAWGDNGYTF.

CDR3 protein: CATSRPSTGSYEQYF. CDR3 in DNA: TGTGCCACCAGCAGACCGTCGACAGGTTCCTACGAGCAGTACTTC. This chain joins TRBV15 and TRBJ2-7; possible D gene TRBD1, 6 bases. Trimming took off 2 bases at V and 1 base at J, with 12 bases between the two ends. The germline V gene has CDR1 LNHNV and CDR2 YYDKDF (reference sequence). CDR3 size: 15 residues.

The CDR3 coding sequence is TGTGCCAGCTCGCTACAGGGGGCCAACACCGGGGAGCTGTTTTTT. Its translation: CASSLQGANTGELFF. The rearrangement links TRBV18 to TRBJ2-2; 9 positions agree with TRBD1. This CDR3 comprises 15 residues. From germline, CDR1 is KGHSH and CDR2 LQKENI. Unmatched junction bases numbered 4, after V lost 6 bases and J lost 2 bases.

The CDR3 sequence is CSVDSTSSYNEQFF. DNA for the CDR3: TGCAGCGTCGACAGCACGAGCTCCTACAATGAGCAGTTCTTC. This rearrangement joins TRBV29-1 to TRBJ2-1; D may be TRBD1 (5 bases). The length of the CDR3 is 14 residues. V gave up 6 bases and J gave up 0 bases, with 12 bases separating them. The V gene's germline CDR1 is SQVTM and CDR2 ANQGSEA.

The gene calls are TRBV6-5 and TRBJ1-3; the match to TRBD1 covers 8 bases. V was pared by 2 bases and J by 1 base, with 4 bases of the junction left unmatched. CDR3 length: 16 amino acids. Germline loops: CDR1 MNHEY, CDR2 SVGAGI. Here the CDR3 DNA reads TGTGCCAGCAGTTACCTAACAGGGGGTTCTGGAAACACCATATATTTT. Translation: CASSYLTGGSGNTIYF.

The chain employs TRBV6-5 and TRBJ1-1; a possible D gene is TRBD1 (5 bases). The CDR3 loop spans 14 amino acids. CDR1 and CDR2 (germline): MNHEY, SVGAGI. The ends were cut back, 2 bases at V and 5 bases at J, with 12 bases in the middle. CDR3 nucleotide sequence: TGTGCCAGCAGTTACGAGGCAGGGCGAACTGAAGCTTTCTTT. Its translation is CASSYEAGRTEAFF.

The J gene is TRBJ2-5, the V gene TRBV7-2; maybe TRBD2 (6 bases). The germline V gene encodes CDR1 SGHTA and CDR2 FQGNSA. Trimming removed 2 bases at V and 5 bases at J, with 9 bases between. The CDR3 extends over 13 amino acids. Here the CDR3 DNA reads TGTGCCAGCAGCTTAATGAGCGGGGAGACCCAGTACTTC. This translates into CASSLMSGETQYF. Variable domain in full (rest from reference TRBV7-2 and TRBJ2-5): GAGVSQSPSNKVTEKGKDVELRCDPISGHTALYWYRQSLGQGLEFLIYFQGNSAPDKSGLPSDRFSAERTGGSVSTLTIQRTQQEDSAVYLCASSLMSGETQYFGPGTRLLVL.

DNA of the CDR3: TGTGCCAGCAGGCCTTGGGCCCTCAATCAGCCCCAGCATTTT. This sequence encodes CASRPWALNQPQHF. This chain joins TRBV6-5 and TRBJ1-5; D gene unclear. Trimming took off 6 bases at V and 3 bases at J, with 12 bases between the two ends. The germline V gene encodes CDR1 MNHEY and CDR2 SVGAGI. The CDR3 runs 14 residues.

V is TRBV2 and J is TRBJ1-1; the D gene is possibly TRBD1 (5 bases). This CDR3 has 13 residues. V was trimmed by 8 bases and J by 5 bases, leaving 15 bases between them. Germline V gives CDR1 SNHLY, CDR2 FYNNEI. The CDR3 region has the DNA TGTGCCAGCCAGAGACAGTCTAGTACTGAAGCTTTCTTT. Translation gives CASQRQSSTEAFF.

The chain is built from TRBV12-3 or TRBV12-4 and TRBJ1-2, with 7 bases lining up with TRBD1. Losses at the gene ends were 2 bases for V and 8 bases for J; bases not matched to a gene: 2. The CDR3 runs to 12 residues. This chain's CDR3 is CASSLTGDGYTF. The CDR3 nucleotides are TGTGCCAGCAGTTTAACAGGGGACGGCTACACCTTC.

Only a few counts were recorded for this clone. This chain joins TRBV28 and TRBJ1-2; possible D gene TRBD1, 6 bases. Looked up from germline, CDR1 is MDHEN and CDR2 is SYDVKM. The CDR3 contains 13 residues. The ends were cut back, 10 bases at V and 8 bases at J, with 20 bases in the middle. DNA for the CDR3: TGTGCCACTAATCGTGACAGGACGGCGGGCTACACCTTC. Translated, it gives CATNRDRTAGYTF.

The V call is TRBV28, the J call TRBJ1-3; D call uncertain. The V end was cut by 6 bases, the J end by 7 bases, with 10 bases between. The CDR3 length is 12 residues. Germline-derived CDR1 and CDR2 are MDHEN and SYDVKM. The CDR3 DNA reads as TGTGCCAGCAGATACAGTGGGAACACCATATATTTT. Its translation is CASRYSGNTIYF.

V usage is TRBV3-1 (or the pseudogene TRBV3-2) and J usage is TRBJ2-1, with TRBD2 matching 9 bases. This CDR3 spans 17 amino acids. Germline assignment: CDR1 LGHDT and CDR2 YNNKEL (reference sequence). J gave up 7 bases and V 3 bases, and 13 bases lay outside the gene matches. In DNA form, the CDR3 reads TGTGCCAGCAGCCACCGTCTCTTTGGCGGGAGGGCAAATGAGCAGTTCTTC. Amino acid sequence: CASSHRLFGGRANEQFF.

The CDR3 reads CASRGLAGRETQYF. The CDR3 DNA sequence: TGTGCCAGCAGGGGGCTGGCAGGGCGAGAGACCCAGTACTTC. V and J are TRBV28 and TRBJ2-5, with D possibly matching TRBD1 (5 bases). Germline V CDR1 and CDR2: MDHEN, SYDVKM. The CDR3 loop spans 14 amino acids. The germline V and J ends were trimmed by 6 bases and 4 bases, with 15 bases remaining between them.